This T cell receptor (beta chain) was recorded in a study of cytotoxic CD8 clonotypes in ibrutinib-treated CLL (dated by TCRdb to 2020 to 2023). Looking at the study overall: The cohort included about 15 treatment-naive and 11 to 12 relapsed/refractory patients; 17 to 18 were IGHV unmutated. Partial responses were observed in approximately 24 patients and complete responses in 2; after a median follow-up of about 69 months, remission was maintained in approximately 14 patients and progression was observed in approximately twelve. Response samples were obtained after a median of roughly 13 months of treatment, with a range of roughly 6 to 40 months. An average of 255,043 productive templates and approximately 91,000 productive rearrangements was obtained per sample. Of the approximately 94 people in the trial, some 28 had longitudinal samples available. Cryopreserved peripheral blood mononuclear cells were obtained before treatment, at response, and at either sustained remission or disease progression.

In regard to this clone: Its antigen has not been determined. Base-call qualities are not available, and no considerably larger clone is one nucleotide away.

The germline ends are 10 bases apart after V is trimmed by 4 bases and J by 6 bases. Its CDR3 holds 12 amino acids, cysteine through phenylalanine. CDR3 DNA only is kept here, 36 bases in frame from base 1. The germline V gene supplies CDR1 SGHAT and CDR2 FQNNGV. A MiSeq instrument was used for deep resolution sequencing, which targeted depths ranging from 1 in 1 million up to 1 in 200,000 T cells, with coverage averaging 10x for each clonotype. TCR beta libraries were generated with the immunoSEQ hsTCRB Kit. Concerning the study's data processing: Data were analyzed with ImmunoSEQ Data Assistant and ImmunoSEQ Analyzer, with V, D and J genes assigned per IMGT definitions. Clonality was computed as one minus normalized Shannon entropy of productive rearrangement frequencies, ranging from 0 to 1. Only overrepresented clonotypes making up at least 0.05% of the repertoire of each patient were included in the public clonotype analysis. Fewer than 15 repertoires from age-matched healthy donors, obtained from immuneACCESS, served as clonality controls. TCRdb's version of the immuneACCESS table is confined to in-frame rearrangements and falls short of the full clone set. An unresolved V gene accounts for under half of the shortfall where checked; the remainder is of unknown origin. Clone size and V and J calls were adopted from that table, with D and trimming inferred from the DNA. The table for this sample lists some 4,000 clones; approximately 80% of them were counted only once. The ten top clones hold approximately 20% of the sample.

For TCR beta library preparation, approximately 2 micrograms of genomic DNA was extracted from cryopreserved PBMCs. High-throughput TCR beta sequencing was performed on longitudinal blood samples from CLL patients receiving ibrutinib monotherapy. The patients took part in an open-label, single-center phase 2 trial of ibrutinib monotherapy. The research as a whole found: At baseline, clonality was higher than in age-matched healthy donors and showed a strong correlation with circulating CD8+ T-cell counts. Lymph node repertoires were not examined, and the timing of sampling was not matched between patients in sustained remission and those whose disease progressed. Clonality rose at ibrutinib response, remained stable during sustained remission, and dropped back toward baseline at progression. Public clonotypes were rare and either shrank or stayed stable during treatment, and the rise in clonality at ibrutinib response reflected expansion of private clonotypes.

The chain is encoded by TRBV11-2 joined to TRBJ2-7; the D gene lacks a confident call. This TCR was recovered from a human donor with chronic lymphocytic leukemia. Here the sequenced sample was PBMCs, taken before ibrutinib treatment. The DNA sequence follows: TGTGCCAGCAGCTCCGTGCTGGTCGAGCAGTACTTC. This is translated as CASSSVLVEQYF.